A selection of T cell receptor beta chains follows, all from one sample in a study of T cells in Graves' hyperthyroidism and ophthalmopathy. From the multiplex PCR reads, TCRdb called clonotypes with MiXCR, one entry per CDR3 protein. The sample holds 550,000 to 600,000 distinct CDR3 sequences, about a sixth seen once. Sequencing used blood. The origin of the receptors is a woman between 18 and 29 years old with Graves' hyperthyroidism. Both conserved end residues are part of each CDR3. The D gene is left open where the match is weak. Not every row has a clone size; where given, it reads once, few, many or a size class.

v_call: TRBV19
d_call: TRBD2
j_call: TRBJ2-1
clone_size: few
cdr3_nt: TGTGCCAGTAGTCGGCTAGCGGGAGGGTCTTGGAATGAGCAGTTCTTC
cdr3_aa: CASSRLAGGSWNEQFF

v_call: TRBV6-5
d_call: TRBD2
j_call: TRBJ2-1
clone_size: .
cdr3_nt: TGTGCCAGCAGTTACTCGTATGGACTAGCGCTGAATGAGCAGTTCTTC
cdr3_aa: CASSYSYGLALNEQFF

v_call: TRBV20-1
d_call: TRBD1
j_call: TRBJ2-7
clone_size: .
cdr3_nt: TGCAGTGCTAGAGACCCCGACAGGGCGCGGTCCTACGAGCAGTACTTC
cdr3_aa: CSARDPDRARSYEQYF

v_call: TRBV20-1
d_call: .
j_call: TRBJ1-5
clone_size: .
cdr3_nt: TGCAGTGCTAGAACGGGGAGCAATCAGCCCCAGCGTTTT
cdr3_aa: CSARTGSNQPQRF

v_call: TRBV10-3
d_call: .
j_call: TRBJ2-1
clone_size: few
cdr3_nt: TGTGCCATCAGTGAAGACTCGAGGAATGAGCAGTTCTTC
cdr3_aa: CAISEDSRNEQFF

v_call: TRBV20-1
d_call: TRBD2
j_call: TRBJ2-3
clone_size: many
cdr3_nt: TGCAGTGCTAGACCACAACGGGGACTAGCGGGGGGGATCGATACGCAGTATTTT
cdr3_aa: CSARPQRGLAGGIDTQYF

v_call: TRBV11-3
d_call: .
j_call: TRBJ2-2
clone_size: many
cdr3_nt: TGTGCCAGCAGCGCAGGTCCATGGGTCGGCGGGGAGCTGTTTTTT
cdr3_aa: CASSAGPWVGGELFF

v_call: TRBV20-1
d_call: TRBD1
j_call: TRBJ2-7
clone_size: many
cdr3_nt: TGCAGTGCTTCCGGACAGGCTCTCGACGAGCAGTACTTC
cdr3_aa: CSASGQALDEQYF

v_call: TRBV18
d_call: .
j_call: TRBJ1-1
clone_size: many
cdr3_nt: TGTGCCAGCTCACCACAGGGGAACACTGAAGCTTTCTTT
cdr3_aa: CASSPQGNTEAFF

v_call: TRBV28
d_call: TRBD2
j_call: TRBJ2-1
clone_size: few
cdr3_nt: TGTGCCAGCAGTTTATTCGGCGGGAGCTCCTACAATGAGCAGTTCTTC
cdr3_aa: CASSLFGGSSYNEQFF

v_call: TRBV28
d_call: .
j_call: TRBJ1-1
clone_size: few
cdr3_nt: TGTGCCAGCAGCCCCCGGGAGGGGGGTCGGAACACTGAAGCTTTCTTT
cdr3_aa: CASSPREGGRNTEAFF

v_call: TRBV7-9
d_call: .
j_call: TRBJ1-4
clone_size: .
cdr3_nt: TGTGCCAGCAGCGCAGGATTAGCGGATGAAAAACTGTTTTTT
cdr3_aa: CASSAGLADEKLFF

v_call: TRBV18
d_call: .
j_call: TRBJ1-6
clone_size: few
cdr3_nt: TGTGCCAGCTCACCACTACAGGGTCCGACAAATAATTCACCCCTCCACTTT
cdr3_aa: CASSPLQGPTNNSPLHF

v_call: TRBV4-2
d_call: TRBD1
j_call: TRBJ1-2
clone_size: .
cdr3_nt: TGTGCCAGCAGCCAAACCTCGACAGGGGGCCTTGGCTACACCTTC
cdr3_aa: CASSQTSTGGLGYTF

v_call: TRBV20-1
d_call: .
j_call: TRBJ1-5
clone_size: many
cdr3_nt: TGCAGTGCTAGAGGGGTCGGGGTAGGGGGCAATCAGCCCCAGCATTTT
cdr3_aa: CSARGVGVGGNQPQHF

v_call: TRBV4-1
d_call: TRBD2
j_call: TRBJ2-7
clone_size: .
cdr3_nt: TGCGCCAGCAGCCAAGCCGGGACTAGCGGGAGCCACGAGCAGTACTTC
cdr3_aa: CASSQAGTSGSHEQYF

v_call: TRBV7-2
d_call: .
j_call: TRBJ2-7
clone_size: many
cdr3_nt: TGTGCCAGCAGCCCAGTAGCGGTAAGATACTACGAGCAGTACTTC
cdr3_aa: CASSPVAVRYYEQYF

v_call: TRBV19
d_call: .
j_call: TRBJ2-5
clone_size: few
cdr3_nt: TGTGCCAGTAGTCAAGTATTATTGGCAGGTGTTGGTGGGACCCAGTACTTC
cdr3_aa: CASSQVLLAGVGGTQYF

v_call: TRBV7-8
d_call: .
j_call: TRBJ2-5
clone_size: many
cdr3_nt: TGTGCCAGCAGCAGAGGACGGACCCAAGAGACCCAGTACTTC
cdr3_aa: CASSRGRTQETQYF

v_call: TRBV19
d_call: .
j_call: TRBJ2-1
clone_size: few
cdr3_nt: TGTGCCAGTAGTATCGTCGGTCATTCCTTAATCAATGAGCAGTTCTTC
cdr3_aa: CASSIVGHSLINEQFF

v_call: TRBV27
d_call: .
j_call: TRBJ1-6
clone_size: many
cdr3_nt: TGTGCCAGCAGTTTATGGCCAGCCGGCTATAATTCACCCCTCCACTTT
cdr3_aa: CASSLWPAGYNSPLHF

v_call: TRBV7-6
d_call: .
j_call: TRBJ1-4
clone_size: once
cdr3_nt: TGTACCAGCAGCCCGTGGACAAGGAATAATGAAAAACTGTTTTTT
cdr3_aa: CTSSPWTRNNEKLFF

v_call: TRBV28
d_call: .
j_call: TRBJ2-3
clone_size: many
cdr3_nt: TGTGCCAGCAGTTTAAACGTCCCTAGCACAGATACGCAGTATTTT
cdr3_aa: CASSLNVPSTDTQYF

v_call: TRBV6-1
d_call: .
j_call: TRBJ1-5
clone_size: many
cdr3_nt: TGTGCCAGCTCTCGACAGTTGAACTATCAGCCCCAGCATTTT
cdr3_aa: CASSRQLNYQPQHF

v_call: TRBV28
d_call: .
j_call: TRBJ2-7
clone_size: many
cdr3_nt: TGTGCCAGCAGTACTCCCAAGAGCTCCTACGAGCAGTACTTC
cdr3_aa: CASSTPKSSYEQYF

v_call: TRBV18
d_call: .
j_call: TRBJ2-5
clone_size: .
cdr3_nt: TGTGCCAGCTCAGCGGGACCACCAGGAGGTTTGCAAGAGACCCAGTACTTC
cdr3_aa: CASSAGPPGGLQETQYF

v_call: TRBV11-2
d_call: TRBD2
j_call: TRBJ2-3
clone_size: .
cdr3_nt: TGTGCCACCGGACTAGCGGGAGCCGCAGATACGCAGTATTTT
cdr3_aa: CATGLAGAADTQYF

v_call: TRBV18
d_call: .
j_call: TRBJ2-7
clone_size: many
cdr3_nt: TGTGCCAGCTCACCACGGACACACTACGAGCAGTACTTC
cdr3_aa: CASSPRTHYEQYF

v_call: TRBV29-1
d_call: TRBD1
j_call: TRBJ2-3
clone_size: .
cdr3_nt: TGCAGCGCTGACACCCCGACAGGGGGTAGCACAGATACGCAGTATTTT
cdr3_aa: CSADTPTGGSTDTQYF

v_call: TRBV20-1
d_call: .
j_call: TRBJ1-5
clone_size: few
cdr3_nt: TGCAGTTCGGGCCAGCCCCAGCATTTT
cdr3_aa: CSSGQPQHF

v_call: TRBV24-1
d_call: .
j_call: TRBJ2-3
clone_size: many
cdr3_nt: TGTGCCACCAGTGACCCCGTTTCGGGAGAGGGTACAGATACGCAGTATTTT
cdr3_aa: CATSDPVSGEGTDTQYF